This TCR beta chain was sequenced for a study of blood T cells in healthy people across ages. J gave up 5 bases and V 3 bases, and 4 bases lay outside the gene matches. The CDR3 is 14 residues long. CDR1 SGDLS and CDR2 YYNGEE come from the germline V gene. The use of a sample-barcoded 5' primer and a J-beta primer mix characterized a second PCR of about 6 to 12 cycles. TCRdb reprocessed the 5' RACE reads with MiXCR, giving one entry per CDR3 protein. The table lists 910,000 or so distinct CDR3 sequences, roughly 51% of them singletons. Sequencing used blood. The clonotype originates from a woman aged 60-75 years in good health. This chain connects TRBV9 to TRBJ1-4, with 7 bases lining up with TRBD1. DNA of the CDR3: TGTGCCAGCAGCGCCAGGGGGGGAAATGAAAAACTGTTTTTT. The encoded protein is CASSARGGNEKLFF.